Below, 27 T cell receptor beta chains from the same sample are listed, as sequenced in a study of T-cell reconstitution after alpha-beta-depleted transplantation in children. Unique molecular identifiers were used in preparing the TCRbeta library. TCRdb redid the calling of the PCR reads with MiXCR, one entry per CDR3 protein. The repertoire holds fewer than 550,000 distinct CDR3 sequences, with about a tenth as singletons. Specimen: PBMCs from the stem cell graft donor, collected from the stem cell graft. These receptors were collected from a human donor who donated a stem cell graft to a child with acute myeloid leukemia.

The chain carries TRBV5-5 and TRBJ2-1; TRBD2 matches at 9 bases. Germline loops: CDR1 SGHKS, CDR2 YYEKEE (reference sequence). With V trimmed by 4 bases and J by 6 bases, 8 bases remained unmatched. The CDR3 covers 15 residues. The CDR3 DNA follows: TGTGCCAGCAGCCCCCTAGCGGGGCCCTTCAATGAGCAGTTCTTC. It is translated as CASSPLAGPFNEQFF.

J is TRBJ1-2 and V is TRBV3-1, with TRBD1 as a possible D gene (5 bases). V was trimmed by 1 base and J by 4 bases, leaving 13 bases between them. CDR3 length: 15 residues. Germline lookup yields CDR1 LGHDT and CDR2 YNNKEL (reference sequence). The CDR3 nucleotides are TGTGCCAGCAGCCAAGTAGGACACGGCACCTATGGCTACACCTTC. It yields the protein CASSQVGHGTYGYTF. The full variable domain, with the rest looked up from reference TRBV3-1 and TRBJ1-2, is DTAVSQTPKYLVTQMGNDKSIKCEQNLGHDTMYWYKQDSKKFLKIMFSYNNKELIINETVPNRFSPKSPDKAHLNLHINSLELGDSAVYFCASSQVGHGTYGYTFGSGTRLTVV.

This clonotype came up a few times. V usage is TRBV27 and J usage is TRBJ2-7; 9 bases match TRBD1. J was trimmed by 4 bases and V by 6 bases; bases with no gene match: 19. Germline V gene data show CDR1 as MNHEY and CDR2 as SMNVEV (reference sequence). There are 18 residues in the CDR3. CDR3 DNA: TGTGCCAGCAGCAAGGCGCATTCCGGGACAGGGACCGTGTACGAGCAGTACGTC. Protein sequence: CASSKAHSGTGTVYEQYV.

The chain employs TRBV29-1 and TRBJ2-2; possible D gene TRBD1, 5 bases. Per germline, CDR1 SQVTM and CDR2 ANQGSEA. CDR3 length: 12 amino acids. V was shortened by 7 bases and J by 5 bases, with 11 bases between the two germline ends. The CDR3 loop reads CSAKGETGELFF. In DNA form, the CDR3 reads TGCAGCGCCAAAGGGGAAACCGGGGAGCTGTTTTTT.

The chain carries TRBV12-3 or TRBV12-4 and TRBJ1-1; no clear D gene. The CDR3 extends over 12 amino acids. V was shortened by 6 bases and J by 11 bases, with 16 bases between the two germline ends. The CDR3 loop is CASSPGVGNAFF. The CDR3 nucleotides are TGTGCCAGCAGCCCCGGGGTTGGGAATGCTTTCTTT.

The chain links TRBV5-6 to TRBJ2-1, with 8 bases aligning to TRBD2. Germline trimming cut 3 bases from V and 0 bases from J; bases unmatched to any gene: 8. Per the germline V gene, CDR1 is SGHDT and CDR2 is YYEEEE. This CDR3 region has 17 residues. The CDR3 DNA sequence: TGTGCCAGCAGCTCAATTAGCGGGGCTGCCTCCTACAATGAGCAGTTCTTC. Translation gives CASSSISGAASYNEQFF.

This clonotype was seen just once. This chain connects TRBV5-1 to TRBJ2-1, with a possible D match to TRBD2 (7 bases). This CDR3 has 14 residues. In germline, CDR1 is SGHRS, CDR2 YFSETQ. Between the trimmed V and J ends, which lost 5 bases and 9 bases, there was a span of 18 bases. CDR3 residues: CASSPRGEGGEQFF. The CDR3 nucleotides are TGCGCCAGCAGTCCCCGGGGGGAAGGGGGTGAGCAGTTCTTC.

The chain links TRBV24-1 to TRBJ2-5; 7 bases match TRBD1. The V segment lost 6 bases and the J segment 5 bases; nucleotides outside the gene matches: 14. The CDR3 runs 16 residues. Germline CDR1 is KGHDR and CDR2 is SFDVKD. The CDR3 sequence is CATSTITATGTETQYF. The CDR3 DNA sequence: TGTGCCACCAGTACCATTACCGCGACAGGGACCGAGACCCAGTACTTC.

This clonotype was found a few times. The chain is built from TRBV20-1 and TRBJ2-6; 8 positions agree with TRBD1. Germline values: CDR1 DFQATT, CDR2 SNEGSKA (reference sequence). CDR3 length equals 15 residues. Germline trimming cut 6 bases from V and 2 bases from J; bases unmatched to any gene: 6. CDR3 in amino acids: CSAGDRQAGANVLTF. Here the CDR3 DNA reads TGCAGTGCAGGGGACAGGCAGGCTGGGGCCAACGTCCTGACTTTC.

This clonotype was seen just once. Mismatch with germline at one junction end may stem from a read error. The chain combines TRBV7-2 with TRBJ2-1; 9 bases agree with TRBD2. CDR1 and CDR2 (germline): SGHTA, FQGNSA. There are 16 residues in the CDR3. CDR3 DNA sequence: TGTGCCAGCAGCTTAGTTACGGCGGGGGGGCCCTATGAGCATTTCTTC. Translation gives CASSLVTAGGPYEHFF.

This clonotype has more than one count but fewer than ten. V and J are TRBV29-1 and TRBJ1-2; TRBD1 is a possible D gene (6 bases). Trimming left V 3 bases short and J 8 bases short, with 16 bases between. Germline V gene data show CDR1 as SQVTM and CDR2 as ANQGSEA. The CDR3 is 13 amino acids. This CDR3 is CSVDRLGGQGYTF. The DNA of the CDR3 is TGCAGCGTTGATAGGTTAGGGGGGCAAGGCTACACCTTC.

This clonotype has only a few counts. This chain uses TRBV7-9 with TRBJ2-4, with 8 bases that match TRBD1. Germline V gene lookup returns CDR1 SEHNR and CDR2 FQNEAQ (reference sequence). The CDR3 consists of 15 residues. J was trimmed by 5 bases and V by 3 bases; bases with no gene match: 6. CDR3 nucleotide sequence: TGTGCCAGCAGCTTGGCGGGACAGGTCGAAAACATTCAGTACTTC. Protein sequence: CASSLAGQVENIQYF.

This chain links TRBV20-1 with TRBJ1-5; D uncertain. The CDR3 covers 12 residues. CDR1 and CDR2 from the germline V gene are DFQATT and SNEGSKA (reference sequence). With 0 bases removed from V and 16 bases from J, the gap between germline ends came to 16 bases. The CDR3 sequence is CSARDLTSAVHF. CDR3 nucleotide sequence: TGCAGTGCTAGAGATCTCACATCCGCGGTCCATTTT.

Many counts were recorded for this clonotype. The CDR3 region has the DNA TGTGCCAGCAGCCATACAGGGACGAACACTGAAGCTTTCTTT. It translates to CASSHTGTNTEAFF. The chain recombines TRBV3-1 with TRBJ1-1, with TRBD1 as a possible D gene (6 bases). Germline lookup yields CDR1 LGHDT and CDR2 YNNKEL (reference sequence). The CDR3 has 14 amino acids. V was cut by 3 bases and J by 1 base, with 9 bases left in between.

As to this clonotype: A junction boundary mismatches the germline segment, possibly from a read error. The J gene is TRBJ2-5, the V gene TRBV4-2; 7 nucleotides line up with TRBD1. The V gene's germline CDR1 is LGHNA and CDR2 YNFKEQ. The CDR3 is made up of 14 amino acids. CDR3 amino acids: CASSQDRTGPVSNF. The CDR3 coding sequence is TGTGCCAGCAGCCAAGACCGGACAGGTCCGGTATCAAACTTC.

This clonotype was seen many times. V gene TRBV7-2 combines with J gene TRBJ2-2, with 7 bases lining up with TRBD2. The CDR3 has 14 amino acids. Trimming cost V 1 base and J 7 bases; bases outside gene matches: 3. CDR1 and CDR2 (germline): SGHTA, FQGNSA. Written as DNA, the CDR3 is TGTGCCAGCAGCTTAGGCGGGGGACTCGGGGAGCTGTTTTTT. It translates to CASSLGGGLGELFF.

This clonotype was seen repeatedly, ten times or more. The chain couples TRBV25-1 to TRBJ2-2; D is undetermined. Germline CDR1 and CDR2: MGHDK and SYGVNS. The V gene lost 4 bases and the J gene lost 4 bases, with 4 bases spanning the gap. The CDR3 runs 12 residues. The CDR3 spells CASSVTTGELFF. In DNA, the CDR3 is TGTGCCAGCAGTGTTACCACCGGGGAGCTGTTTTTT. The full variable domain, in which reference TRBV25-1 and TRBJ2-2 provide the parts outside the CDR3, is EADIYQTPRYLVIGTGKKITLECSQTMGHDKMYWYQQDPGMELHLIHYSYGVNSTEKGDLSSESTVSRIRTEHFPLTLESARPSHTSQYLCASSVTTGELFFGEGSRLTVL.

In its sample, this clonotype was seen many times. V usage is TRBV7-3 and J usage is TRBJ2-5; the D gene is possibly TRBD2 (5 bases). The CDR3 length is 14 residues. Trimming shortened V by 0 bases and J by 4 bases, and 9 bases separated the two germline ends. CDR1 SGHTA and CDR2 FQGTGA come from the germline V gene. CDR3 DNA sequence: TGTGCCAGCAGCTTAACTGAAGGAGGAGAGACCCAGTACTTC. Amino acids: CASSLTEGGETQYF.

This clonotype was seen only a few times. The chain combines TRBV27 with TRBJ1-5, with D possibly matching TRBD1 (5 bases). Looked up from germline, CDR1 is MNHEY and CDR2 is SMNVEV (reference sequence). CDR3 length: 14 residues. This CDR3 is CALGKGKPVCPQHF. The CDR3 DNA sequence: TGTGCTTTGGGAAAGGGGAAGCCCGTTTGTCCCCAGCATTTT.

This clonotype was recorded a few times. This CDR3 reads CSARGAGGDTQYF. DNA of the CDR3: TGCAGTGCTAGAGGGGCAGGGGGAGATACGCAGTATTTT. The rearrangement links TRBV20-1 to TRBJ2-3; TRBD1 aligns across 7 bases. The CDR3 has 13 amino acids. The V gene end was trimmed by 1 base and the J gene end by 5 bases; junction bases not matched to a gene: 3. Germline-derived CDR1 and CDR2 are DFQATT and SNEGSKA (reference sequence).

J is TRBJ2-3 and V is TRBV2; 10 bases map to TRBD2. The trim removed 4 bases at V and 6 bases at J, leaving 13 bases unmatched. The CDR3 is 17 amino acids. Germline assignment: CDR1 SNHLY and CDR2 FYNNEI. Here the CDR3 reads CASSVSPPSGGADTQYF. As DNA, the CDR3 is TGTGCCAGCAGTGTGTCCCCCCCTAGCGGGGGTGCCGATACGCAGTATTTT.

V and J are TRBV18 and TRBJ2-7; unclear D gene. V was clipped by 2 bases and J by 0 bases, with 11 bases between them. This CDR3 spans 15 amino acids. CDR1 KGHSH and CDR2 LQKENI come from the germline V gene. The CDR3 protein is CASSPSATSSYEQYF. The CDR3 region has the DNA TGTGCCAGCTCACCATCGGCGACCAGCTCCTACGAGCAGTACTTC.

The chain uses TRBV9 and TRBJ2-7, with D tentatively TRBD1 (5 bases). The CDR3 consists of 14 residues. The V and J ends lost 1 base and 1 base respectively, with 9 bases between them. Germline CDR1 is SGDLS and CDR2 is YYNGEE. This CDR3 is CASSVSAGSYEQYF. The CDR3, as DNA: TGTGCCAGCAGCGTATCGGCAGGGTCCTACGAGCAGTACTTC.

In this sample, this clonotype turned up a few times. The chain is built from TRBV7-8 and TRBJ2-3; 7 bases map to TRBD2. Germline CDR1 reads SGHVS; CDR2 reads FQNEAQ. This CDR3 is built from 16 residues. J lost 2 bases, V lost 1 base, and 6 bases had no gene match. The CDR3 DNA is TGTGCCAGCAGCTTAGGTGGTAGCGGGTTCACAGATACGCAGTATTTT. Translated: CASSLGGSGFTDTQYF.

This clonotype was recorded a few times. CDR3 region: CASSRAAEYTGELFF. Here the CDR3 DNA reads TGTGCCAGCTCCCGGGCAGCCGAGTACACCGGGGAGCTGTTTTTT. The V and J genes are TRBV2 and TRBJ2-2; D gene ambiguous. V lost 8 bases, J lost 3 bases, and 16 bases lay in between. The length of the CDR3 is 15 residues. Germline V gene data show CDR1 as SNHLY and CDR2 as FYNNEI.

In its sample, this clonotype was seen a few times. V is TRBV29-1 and J is TRBJ2-2; tentatively, D is TRBD1 (6 bases). Germline V gives CDR1 SQVTM, CDR2 ANQGSEA. Trimming took off 3 bases at V and 1 base at J, with 9 bases between the two ends. The CDR3 has 14 amino acids. The CDR3 nucleotides read TGCAGCGTTGATTTGACAGGGAACACCGGGGAGCTGTTTTTT. Translation gives CSVDLTGNTGELFF.

This sequence joins TRBV5-5 and TRBJ2-1, with D uncertain. This CDR3 spans 13 amino acids. Germline V gives CDR1 SGHKS, CDR2 YYEKEE (reference sequence). The germline V and J ends were trimmed by 3 bases and 3 bases, with 7 bases remaining between them. The CDR3 here is CASSSTFYNEQFF. DNA for the CDR3: TGTGCCAGCAGCTCGACTTTCTACAATGAGCAGTTCTTC.